The 21 T cell receptor beta chains reported below all come from one sample, sequenced in a study of blood T cell repertoires in COVID-19. Assay used: immunoSEQ multiplex PCR; TCRdb lists only in-frame clones, some missing. Of about 210,000 clones in the sample, more than 70% are singletons; the top ten hold 7% to 10%. The specimen sequenced was peripheral blood. The receptors derive from a woman in her forties or fifties with acute or convalescent COVID-19.

The V gene is TRBV28, the J gene TRBJ1-2, with 9 nucleotides matching TRBD1. V gave up 6 bases and J gave up 4 bases; unmatched junction bases: 6. The length of the CDR3 is 14 residues. Germline V lookup: CDR1 MDHEN, CDR2 SYDVKM. The CDR3 loop is CASRFTGGPYGYTF. The CDR3 nucleotides are TGTGCCAGCAGGTTTACAGGGGGCCCCTATGGCTACACCTTC.

The chain is built from TRBV24-1 and TRBJ2-3; 9 bases line up with TRBD2. After removal of 4 bases from V and 4 bases from J, the junction contained 11 bases not matched to a gene. From germline, CDR1 is KGHDR and CDR2 SFDVKD. The CDR3 loop spans 17 amino acids. For the CDR3, the DNA is TGTGCCACCAGTGACCCCTCCCCAGCGGGAGGACCAGATACGCAGTATTTT. It encodes CATSDPSPAGGPDTQYF.

This sequence joins TRBV24-1 and TRBJ2-1; D remains unclear. The V and J ends lost 4 bases and 8 bases respectively, with 5 bases between them. The germline gives CDR1 KGHDR, CDR2 SFDVKD. The CDR3 spans 11 residues. CDR3 nucleotides: TGTGCCACCAGTGAACGCGATGAGCAGTTCTTC. Translating it yields CATSERDEQFF.

The chain has TRBV12-3 or TRBV12-4 and TRBJ2-5; tentatively, D is TRBD2 (6 bases). The CDR3 sequence is 12 residues long. Trimming pared 5 bases from V and 7 bases from J, leaving 11 bases between. CDR3: CASSAQGGTQYF. CDR3 bases: TGTGCCAGCAGTGCGCAGGGAGGGACCCAGTACTTC.

In this sample, this clone turned up many times. The V gene is TRBV18, the J gene TRBJ1-1; D uncertain. Germline V lookup: CDR1 KGHSH, CDR2 LQKENI. The CDR3 spans 12 residues. V shed 3 bases and J shed 8 bases, with 10 bases lying between them. This CDR3 is CASSPEDGEAFF. DNA of the CDR3: TGTGCCAGCTCACCGGAGGACGGAGAAGCTTTCTTT.

The count of this clone is one. The genes are TRBV5-1 and TRBJ2-7; TRBD2 agrees at 13 bases. This CDR3 is built from 15 residues. Germline V gene sequence: CDR1 SGHRS, CDR2 YFSETQ. With V trimmed by 3 bases and J by 2 bases, 2 bases remained unmatched. CDR3 residues: CASSSGLAGAYEQYF. The CDR3 DNA reads TGCGCCAGCAGCTCCGGACTAGCGGGGGCCTACGAGCAGTACTTC.

The rearrangement links TRBV12-3 or TRBV12-4 to TRBJ2-5; D unclear. The CDR3 is 13 residues long. V was shortened by 4 bases and J by 5 bases, with 11 bases between the two germline ends. The CDR3 here is CASSYFRRETQYF. DNA for the CDR3: TGTGCCAGCAGTTATTTCCGCAGGGAGACCCAGTACTTC.

The genes are TRBV6-5 and TRBJ1-2; 8 bases map to TRBD1. Trimming at V came to 6 bases and at J to 6 bases, leaving 3 bases not matched to a gene. CDR1 and CDR2 (germline): MNHEY, SVGAGI. The CDR3 extends over 12 amino acids. The CDR3 protein is CASSRTGNGYTF. CDR3 in DNA: TGTGCCAGCAGCAGGACAGGGAATGGCTACACCTTC.

CDR3 sequence: CAISEGLAGVTPYEQYF. DNA for the CDR3: TGTGCCATCAGTGAGGGCCTAGCGGGCGTAACCCCATACGAGCAGTACTTC. The V call is TRBV10-3, the J call TRBJ2-7; TRBD2 matches at 8 bases. This CDR3 is built from 17 residues. With V trimmed by 2 bases and J by 4 bases, 13 bases remained unmatched. Germline loops: CDR1 ENHRY, CDR2 SYGVKD.

The chain recombines TRBV27 with TRBJ1-5; no firm D call. The CDR3 spans 14 residues. The V and J ends lost 3 bases and 4 bases respectively, with 10 bases between them. Germline V gene lookup returns CDR1 MNHEY and CDR2 SMNVEV (reference sequence). This CDR3 reads CASSLTRSNQPQHF. The CDR3 DNA reads as TGTGCCAGCAGTTTGACACGGTCGAATCAGCCCCAGCATTTT.

This clone was recorded once. The chain uses TRBV9 and TRBJ1-6, with TRBD1 matching over 7 bases. This CDR3 is built from 14 residues. Germline values: CDR1 SGDLS, CDR2 YYNGEE. Trimming at V came to 4 bases and at J to 7 bases, leaving 5 bases not matched to a gene. CDR3 DNA: TGTGCCAGCAGCCGGGACAGCTTCAATTCACCCCTCCACTTT. Translating it yields CASSRDSFNSPLHF.

The J gene is TRBJ1-1, the V gene TRBV5-6, with a weak D call TRBD1 (6 bases). V was clipped by 1 base and J by 5 bases, with 21 bases between them. Germline V gene lookup returns CDR1 SGHDT and CDR2 YYEEEE. CDR3 length: 17 amino acids. CDR3 nucleotide sequence: TGTGCCAGCAGCTTGATTCCAGGGGAGGGAAGGAGGACTGAAGCTTTCTTT. This sequence encodes CASSLIPGEGRRTEAFF.

V is TRBV19 and J is TRBJ1-1; TRBD1 aligns across 10 bases. V was clipped by 6 bases and J by 1 base; unmatched bases: 8. CDR1 is LNHDA, CDR2 SQIVND, per germline (reference sequence). This CDR3 comprises 16 residues. This chain's CDR3 is CASRPPGQGSNTEAFF. Here the CDR3 DNA reads TGTGCCAGTAGGCCACCGGGACAGGGGTCGAACACTGAAGCTTTCTTT.

CDR3 bases: TGTGCCAGTAGTAACAAAGGGACTTTCGAAGAGACCCAGTACTTC. This gives the protein CASSNKGTFEETQYF. This rearrangement joins TRBV19 to TRBJ2-5; D perhaps matches TRBD2 (6 bases). Looked up from germline, CDR1 is LNHDA and CDR2 is SQIVND (reference sequence). Trimming shortened V by 4 bases and J by 3 bases, and 15 bases separated the two germline ends. The CDR3 totals 15 residues. Complete variable domain (other parts from reference TRBV19 and TRBJ2-5): DGGITQSPKYLFRKEGQNVTLSCEQNLNHDAMYWYRQDPGQGLRLIYYSQIVNDFQKGDIAEGYSVSREKKESFPLTVTSAQKNPTAFYLCASSNKGTFEETQYFGPGTRLLVL.

A single count supports this clone. The chain carries TRBV12-3 or TRBV12-4 and TRBJ2-6; unclear D gene. V was clipped by 6 bases and J by 0 bases, with 3 bases between them. The CDR3 has 13 amino acids. Here the CDR3 reads CASSHSGANVLTF. DNA for the CDR3: TGTGCCAGCAGCCACTCTGGGGCCAACGTCCTGACTTTC.

The J gene is TRBJ1-2, the V gene TRBV4-2; a weak D match, TRBD1 (5 bases). The V gene lost 0 bases and the J gene lost 8 bases, with 13 bases spanning the gap. The CDR3 length is 14 residues. Germline V gives CDR1 LGHNA, CDR2 YNFKEQ. For the CDR3, the DNA is TGTGCCAGCAGCCAAGAGGTGCAGGGAGGAGGCTACACCTTC. It translates to CASSQEVQGGGYTF.

This clone has just a few counts. Here the CDR3 DNA reads TGTGCCAGCAGCCCTCAACAGACCTACAAAACCCGCCCCTATGGCTACACCTTC. It yields the protein CASSPQQTYKTRPYGYTF. The chain is built from TRBV9 and TRBJ1-2; D is uncertain. The germline gives CDR1 SGDLS, CDR2 YYNGEE. CDR3 length equals 18 residues. V shed 4 bases and J shed 4 bases, with 26 bases lying between them.

This chain connects TRBV19 to TRBJ2-1, with 14 bases matching TRBD2. Germline CDR1 and CDR2: LNHDA and SQIVND (reference sequence). The length of the CDR3 is 15 residues. Trimming took 7 bases from V and 6 from J; bases not matched to a gene: 5. The DNA of the CDR3 is TGTGCCAGTATAAGGACTAGCGGGAGGTTCAATGAGCAGTTCTTC. Residues: CASIRTSGRFNEQFF.

This clone was observed once. This chain uses TRBV7-2 with TRBJ2-3; D is perhaps TRBD2 (5 bases). V was trimmed by 3 bases and J by 2 bases, leaving 9 bases between them. This CDR3 is 14 amino acids long. CDR1 and CDR2 (germline): SGHTA, FQGNSA. The CDR3: CASSLTRDTDTQYF. CDR3 coding DNA: TGTGCCAGCAGCTTGACCCGGGACACAGATACGCAGTATTTT.

This clone was recorded a few times. The rearrangement links TRBV28 to TRBJ1-1; D unclear. From germline, CDR1 is MDHEN and CDR2 SYDVKM. V lost 4 bases and J 3 bases, leaving 12 bases between the germline ends. CDR3 length: 14 residues. Here the CDR3 reads CASSSPGTHTEAFF. Here the CDR3 DNA reads TGTGCCAGCAGTTCGCCCGGTACTCACACTGAAGCTTTCTTT.

Remarks on this clone: A junction end diverges from the germline sequence, so it may reflect a read error. The chain links TRBV28 to TRBJ2-7, with D maybe TRBD2 (5 bases). The CDR3 loop spans 12 amino acids. Germline V gene data show CDR1 as MDHEN and CDR2 as SYDVKM. This CDR3 is CASSLSPGNWNF. In nucleotides, the CDR3 is TGTGCCAGCAGTTTATCCCCCGGGAATTGGAACTTC.